Listed below are T cell receptor beta chains from one sample, sequenced in a study of tumor and adjacent non-tumor tissue in lung cancer. Each CDR3 protein gets one entry after TCRdb re-called the multiplex PCR reads with MiXCR. The repertoire holds over 60,000 distinct CDR3 sequences, around four fifths seen once, with 25% to 30% in the top ten. Sequenced material: lung tumor tissue. Receptors originate from a man aged 55 to 70 with non-small cell lung cancer. Each CDR3 is given with its conserved first and last residue. The order of the fields is clone size, J gene, V gene, D gene, CDR3 protein, CDR3 DNA. D genes are given only for firm matches. The listing skips clone size in some rows; elsewhere it reads once, few, many or a size class.

size: many
J: TRBJ2-4
V: TRBV30
D: TRBD2
CDR3: CAWSSGEGNIQYF
DNA: TGTGCCTGGAGTTCTGGGGAGGGAAACATTCAGTACTTC

size: -
J: TRBJ2-3
V: TRBV20-1
D: -
CDR3: CNARDRLISTDTQYF
DNA: TGCAATGCTAGAGACCGACTGATCTCCACAGATACGCAGTATTTT

size: once
J: TRBJ1-4
V: TRBV12-3/TRBV12-4
D: TRBD1
CDR3: CASNPGQSNEKLFF
DNA: TGTGCCAGTAATCCGGGACAGAGCAATGAAAAACTGTTTTTT

size: once
J: TRBJ2-1
V: TRBV20-1
D: -
CDR3: CSSSCFGSRTYNEQFF
DNA: TGCAGTTCTAGTTGTTTCGGGAGTCGGACCTACAATGAGCAGTTCTTC

size: -
J: TRBJ2-3
V: TRBV29-1
D: TRBD2
CDR3: CSVPERGATQYF
DNA: TGCAGCGTACCCGAGCGGGGAGCTACGCAGTATTTT

size: -
J: TRBJ2-3
V: TRBV29-1
D: TRBD1
CDR3: CSPRDRSVTQYF
DNA: TGCAGCCCTCGGGACAGATCGGTCACGCAGTATTTT

size: once
J: TRBJ2-7
V: TRBV5-4
D: -
CDR3: CASSGTSVGKQNF
DNA: TGTGCCAGCAGTGGGACGTCGGTGGGGAAGCAGAACTTC

size: -
J: TRBJ2-2
V: TRBV20-1
D: TRBD2
CDR3: CSARDMLAENTGEMFF
DNA: TGCAGTGCTAGAGATATGCTAGCGGAGAACACTGGGGAGATGTTTTTT

size: -
J: TRBJ1-5
V: TRBV6-1
D: -
CDR3: CVSTQGCSNQPQHF
DNA: TGTGTCAGCACCCAGGGGTGTAGCAATCAGCCCCAGCATTTT

size: -
J: TRBJ2-3
V: TRBV20-1
D: -
CDR3: CCARSSFKTDTQYF
DNA: TGCTGTGCTAGGTCCAGCTTTAAAACAGATACGCAGTATTTT

size: -
J: TRBJ2-1
V: TRBV29-1
D: -
CDR3: CSVDLNRTYNEEFF
DNA: TGCAGCGTTGACCTGAACAGGACCTACAATGAGGAGTTCTTC